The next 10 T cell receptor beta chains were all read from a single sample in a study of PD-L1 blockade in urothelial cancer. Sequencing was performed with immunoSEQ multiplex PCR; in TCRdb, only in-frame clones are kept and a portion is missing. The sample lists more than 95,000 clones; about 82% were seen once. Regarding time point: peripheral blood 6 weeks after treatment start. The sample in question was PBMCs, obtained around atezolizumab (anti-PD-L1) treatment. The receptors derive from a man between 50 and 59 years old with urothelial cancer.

The CDR3 spells CASTSGRANTQYF. As DNA, the CDR3 is TGCGCCAGCACGAGCGGGAGGGCCAATACGCAGTATTTT. The chain employs TRBV10-1 and TRBJ2-3; 10 bases are shared with TRBD2. Germline CDR1 WNHNN, CDR2 SYGVQD (reference sequence). Germline trimming cut 7 bases from V and 7 bases from J; bases unmatched to any gene: 5. This CDR3 comprises 13 residues.

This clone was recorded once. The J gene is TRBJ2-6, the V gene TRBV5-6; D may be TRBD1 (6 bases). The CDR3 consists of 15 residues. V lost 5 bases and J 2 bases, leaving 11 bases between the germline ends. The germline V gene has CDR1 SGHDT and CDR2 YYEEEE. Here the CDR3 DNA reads TGTGCCAGCAGTACAGGGTTTCCTGGGGCCAACGTCCTGACTTTC. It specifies CASSTGFPGANVLTF. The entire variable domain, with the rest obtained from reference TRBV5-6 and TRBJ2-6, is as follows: DAGVTQSPTHLIKTRGQQVTLRCSPKSGHDTVSWYQQALGQGPQFIFQYYEEEERQRGNFPDRFSGHQFPNYSSELNVNALLLGDSALYLCASSTGFPGANVLTFGAGSRLTVL.

The CDR3 region is CASSIPAGEQYF. For the CDR3, the DNA is TGTGCCAGTAGTATTCCCGCGGGAGAGCAGTACTTC. The J gene is TRBJ2-7, the V gene TRBV19, with a tentative D call TRBD2 (6 bases). With 3 bases removed from V and 7 bases from J, the gap between germline ends came to 10 bases. There are 12 residues in the CDR3. The germline V gene encodes CDR1 LNHDA and CDR2 SQIVND (reference sequence).

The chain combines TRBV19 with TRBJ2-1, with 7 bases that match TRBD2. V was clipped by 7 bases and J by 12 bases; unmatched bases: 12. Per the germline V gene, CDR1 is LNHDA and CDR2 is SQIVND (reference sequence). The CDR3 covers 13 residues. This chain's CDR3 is CASNFRTSYRQFF. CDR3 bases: TGTGCCAGTAACTTCCGGACTAGTTATCGGCAGTTCTTC.

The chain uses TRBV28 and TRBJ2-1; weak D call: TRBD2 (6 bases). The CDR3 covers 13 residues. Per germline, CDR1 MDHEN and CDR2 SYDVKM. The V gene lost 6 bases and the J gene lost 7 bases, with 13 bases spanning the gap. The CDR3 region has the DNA TGTGCCAGCAGACGGGAGTCGTGGAATGAGCAGTTCTTC. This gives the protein CASRRESWNEQFF.

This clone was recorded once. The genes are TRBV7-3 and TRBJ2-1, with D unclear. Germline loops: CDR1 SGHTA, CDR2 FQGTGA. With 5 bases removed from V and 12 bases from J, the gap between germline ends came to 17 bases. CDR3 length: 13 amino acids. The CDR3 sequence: CASSRISGEVQFF. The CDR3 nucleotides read TGTGCCAGCAGCCGGATTTCGGGTGAGGTGCAGTTCTTC.

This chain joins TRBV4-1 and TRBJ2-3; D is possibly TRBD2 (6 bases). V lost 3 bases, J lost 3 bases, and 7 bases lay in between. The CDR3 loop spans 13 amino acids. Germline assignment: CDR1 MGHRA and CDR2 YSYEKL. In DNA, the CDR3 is TGCGCCAGCAGCCAGACTAGTACAGATACGCAGTATTTT. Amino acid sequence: CASSQTSTDTQYF.

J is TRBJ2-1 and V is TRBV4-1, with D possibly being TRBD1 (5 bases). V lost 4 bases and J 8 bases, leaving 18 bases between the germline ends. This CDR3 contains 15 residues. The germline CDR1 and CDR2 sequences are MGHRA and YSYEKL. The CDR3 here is CASSLTVTSGYEQFF. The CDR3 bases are TGCGCCAGCAGCCTGACGGTCACTTCAGGGTATGAGCAGTTCTTC.

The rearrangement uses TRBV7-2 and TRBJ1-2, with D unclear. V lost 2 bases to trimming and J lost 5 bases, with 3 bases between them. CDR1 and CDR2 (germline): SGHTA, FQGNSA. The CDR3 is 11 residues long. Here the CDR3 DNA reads TGTGCCAGCAGCTTATATTATGGCTACACCTTC. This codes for CASSLYYGYTF.

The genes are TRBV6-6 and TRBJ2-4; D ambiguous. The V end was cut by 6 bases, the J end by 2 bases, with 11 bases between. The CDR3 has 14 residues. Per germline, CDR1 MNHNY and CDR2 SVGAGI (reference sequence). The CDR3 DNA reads TGTGCCAGCAGCGACTGGGTAACCAAAAACATTCAGTACTTC. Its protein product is CASSDWVTKNIQYF.